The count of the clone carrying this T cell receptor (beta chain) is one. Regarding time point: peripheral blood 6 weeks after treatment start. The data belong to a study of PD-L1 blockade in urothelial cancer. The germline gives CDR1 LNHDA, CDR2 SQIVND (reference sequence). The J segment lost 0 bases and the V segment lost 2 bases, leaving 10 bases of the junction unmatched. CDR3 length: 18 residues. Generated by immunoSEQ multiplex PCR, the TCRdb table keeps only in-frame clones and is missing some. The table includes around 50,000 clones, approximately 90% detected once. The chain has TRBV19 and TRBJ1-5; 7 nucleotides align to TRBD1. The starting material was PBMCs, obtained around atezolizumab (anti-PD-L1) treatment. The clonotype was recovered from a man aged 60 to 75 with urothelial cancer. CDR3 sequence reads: CASSILAGGPDSNQPQHF. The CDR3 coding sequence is TGTGCCAGTAGTATATTGGCAGGGGGGCCTGATAGCAATCAGCCCCAGCATTTT.